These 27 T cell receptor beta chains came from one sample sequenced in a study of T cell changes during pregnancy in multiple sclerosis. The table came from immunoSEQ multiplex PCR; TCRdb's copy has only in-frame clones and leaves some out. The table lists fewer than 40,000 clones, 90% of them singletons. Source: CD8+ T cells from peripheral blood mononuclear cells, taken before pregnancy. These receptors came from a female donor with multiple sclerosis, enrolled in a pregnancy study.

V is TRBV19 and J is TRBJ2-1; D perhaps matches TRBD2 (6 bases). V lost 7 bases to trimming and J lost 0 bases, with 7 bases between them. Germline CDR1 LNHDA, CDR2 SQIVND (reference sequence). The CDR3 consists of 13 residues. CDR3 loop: CASKEGSYNEQFF. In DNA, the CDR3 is TGTGCCAGTAAGGAGGGCTCCTACAATGAGCAGTTCTTC.

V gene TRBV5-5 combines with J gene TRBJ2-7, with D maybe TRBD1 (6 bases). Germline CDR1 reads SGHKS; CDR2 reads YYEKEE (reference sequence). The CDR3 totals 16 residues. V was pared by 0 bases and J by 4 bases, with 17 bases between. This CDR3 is CASSLVGAYKEYEQYF. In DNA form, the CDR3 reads TGTGCCAGCAGCTTGGTGGGGGCTTATAAGGAATACGAGCAGTACTTC.

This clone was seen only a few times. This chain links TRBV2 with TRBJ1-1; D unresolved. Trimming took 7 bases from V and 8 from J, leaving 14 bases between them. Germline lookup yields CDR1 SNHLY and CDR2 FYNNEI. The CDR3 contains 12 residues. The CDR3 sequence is CASMVTKIEAFF. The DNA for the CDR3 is TGTGCCAGCATGGTAACTAAGATAGAAGCTTTCTTT.

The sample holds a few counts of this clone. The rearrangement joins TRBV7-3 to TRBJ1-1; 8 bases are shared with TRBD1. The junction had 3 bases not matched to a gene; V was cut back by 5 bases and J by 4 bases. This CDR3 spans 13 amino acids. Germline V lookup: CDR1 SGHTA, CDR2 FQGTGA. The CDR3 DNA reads TGTGCCAGCAGCCGTGGGACAGGCACTGAAGCTTTCTTT. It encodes CASSRGTGTEAFF. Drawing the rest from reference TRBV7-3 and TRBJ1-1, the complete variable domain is GAGVSQTPSNKVTEKGKYVELRCDPISGHTALYWYRQSLGQGPEFLIYFQGTGAADDSGLPNDRFFAVRPEGSVSTLKIQRTERGDSAVYLCASSRGTGTEAFFGQGTRLTVV.

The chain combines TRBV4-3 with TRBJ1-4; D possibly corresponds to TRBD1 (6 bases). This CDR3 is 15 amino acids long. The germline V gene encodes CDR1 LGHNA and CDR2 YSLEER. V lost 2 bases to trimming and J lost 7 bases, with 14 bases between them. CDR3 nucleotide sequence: TGCGCCAGCAGCCAAACTCAACAGGGTTTTGAAAAACTGTTTTTT. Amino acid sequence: CASSQTQQGFEKLFF.

CDR3 region: CASSQAAGEYNEQFF. DNA of the CDR3: TGTGCCAGCAGCCAAGCTGCGGGAGAGTACAATGAGCAGTTCTTC. This chain connects TRBV4-2 to TRBJ2-1; TRBD2 agrees at 7 bases. The germline V gene encodes CDR1 LGHNA and CDR2 YNFKEQ. The trim removed 1 base at V and 4 bases at J, leaving 4 bases unmatched. The CDR3 has 15 amino acids.

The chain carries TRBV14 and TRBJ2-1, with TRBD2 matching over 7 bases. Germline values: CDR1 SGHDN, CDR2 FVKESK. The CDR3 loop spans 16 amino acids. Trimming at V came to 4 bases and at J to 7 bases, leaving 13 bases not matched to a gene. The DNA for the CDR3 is TGTGCCAGCAGCCTTCCCTGGGCGGGAGAATCGAATGAGCAGTTCTTC. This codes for CASSLPWAGESNEQFF. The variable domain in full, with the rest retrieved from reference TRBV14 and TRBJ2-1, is EAGVTQFPSHSVIEKGQTVTLRCDPISGHDNLYWYRRVMGKEIKFLLHFVKESKQDESGMPNNRFLAERTGGTYSTLKVQPAELEDSGVYFCASSLPWAGESNEQFFGPGTRLTVL.

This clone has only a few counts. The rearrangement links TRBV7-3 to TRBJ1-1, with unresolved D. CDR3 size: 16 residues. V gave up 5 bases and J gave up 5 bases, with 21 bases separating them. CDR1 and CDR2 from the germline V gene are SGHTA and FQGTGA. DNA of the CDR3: TGTGCCAGCAGCCCATCTAATCTGGGTGGCAGGACTGAAGCTTTCTTT. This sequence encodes CASSPSNLGGRTEAFF.

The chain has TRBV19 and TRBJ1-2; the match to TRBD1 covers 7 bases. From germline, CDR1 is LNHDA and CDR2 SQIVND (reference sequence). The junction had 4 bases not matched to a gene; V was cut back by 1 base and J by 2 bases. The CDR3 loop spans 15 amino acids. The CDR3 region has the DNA TGTGCCAGTAGTATAGCCCTGACAGGGAACTATGGCTACACCTTC. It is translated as CASSIALTGNYGYTF. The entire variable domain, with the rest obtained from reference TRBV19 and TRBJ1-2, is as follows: DGGITQSPKYLFRKEGQNVTLSCEQNLNHDAMYWYRQDPGQGLRLIYYSQIVNDFQKGDIAEGYSVSREKKESFPLTVTSAQKNPTAFYLCASSIALTGNYGYTFGSGTRLTVV.

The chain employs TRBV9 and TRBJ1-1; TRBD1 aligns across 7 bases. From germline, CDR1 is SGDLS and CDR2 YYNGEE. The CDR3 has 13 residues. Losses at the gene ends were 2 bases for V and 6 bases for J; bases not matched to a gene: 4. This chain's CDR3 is CASSVGQVAEAFF. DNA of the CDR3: TGTGCCAGCAGCGTCGGACAGGTAGCTGAAGCTTTCTTT. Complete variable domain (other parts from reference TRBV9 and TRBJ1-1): DSGVTQTPKHLITATGQRVTLRCSPRSGDLSVYWYQQSLDQGLQFLIQYYNGEERAKGNILERFSAQQFPDLHSELNLSSLELGDSALYFCASSVGQVAEAFFGQGTRLTVV.

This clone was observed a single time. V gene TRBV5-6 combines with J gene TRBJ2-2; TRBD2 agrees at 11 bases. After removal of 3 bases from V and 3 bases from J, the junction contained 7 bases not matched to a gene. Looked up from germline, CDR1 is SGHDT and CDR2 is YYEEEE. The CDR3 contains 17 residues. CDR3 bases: TGTGCCAGCAGCTCAATGAATAGCGGGGGGGACACCGGGGAGCTGTTTTTT. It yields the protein CASSSMNSGGDTGELFF.

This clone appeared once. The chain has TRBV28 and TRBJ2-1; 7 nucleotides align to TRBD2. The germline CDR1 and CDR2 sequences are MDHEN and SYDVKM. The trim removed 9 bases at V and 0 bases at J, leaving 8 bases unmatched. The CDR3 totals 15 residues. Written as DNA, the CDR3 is TGTGCCAGTTCCCGGGACTACTTCTCCTACAATGAGCAGTTCTTC. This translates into CASSRDYFSYNEQFF.

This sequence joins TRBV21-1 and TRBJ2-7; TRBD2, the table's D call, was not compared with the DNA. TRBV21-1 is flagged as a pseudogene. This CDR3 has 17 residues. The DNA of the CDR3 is TGTGCCAGCAGCAAATCCCGCGCGGGGGGGATATCCTACGAGCAGTACTTC. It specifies CASSKSRAGGISYEQYF.

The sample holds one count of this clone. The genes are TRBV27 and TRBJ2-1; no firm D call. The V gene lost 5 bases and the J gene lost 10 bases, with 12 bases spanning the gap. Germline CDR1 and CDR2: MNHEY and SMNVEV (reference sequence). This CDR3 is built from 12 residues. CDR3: CASSPPFREQFF. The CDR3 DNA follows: TGTGCCAGCAGTCCCCCCTTCCGGGAGCAGTTCTTC.

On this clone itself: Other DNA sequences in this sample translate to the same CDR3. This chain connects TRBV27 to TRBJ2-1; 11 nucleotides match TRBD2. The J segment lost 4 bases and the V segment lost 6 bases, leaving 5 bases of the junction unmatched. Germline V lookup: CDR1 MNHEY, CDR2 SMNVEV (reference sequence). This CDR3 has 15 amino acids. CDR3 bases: TGTGCCAGCAGCCCAGGGACTAGCGGATACAATGAGCAGTTCTTC. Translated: CASSPGTSGYNEQFF.

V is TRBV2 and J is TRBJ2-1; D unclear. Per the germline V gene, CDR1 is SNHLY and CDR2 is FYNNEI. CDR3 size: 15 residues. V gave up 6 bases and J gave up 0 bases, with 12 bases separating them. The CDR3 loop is CASREYISSYNEQFF. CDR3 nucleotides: TGTGCCAGCAGGGAATACATCAGCTCCTACAATGAGCAGTTCTTC.

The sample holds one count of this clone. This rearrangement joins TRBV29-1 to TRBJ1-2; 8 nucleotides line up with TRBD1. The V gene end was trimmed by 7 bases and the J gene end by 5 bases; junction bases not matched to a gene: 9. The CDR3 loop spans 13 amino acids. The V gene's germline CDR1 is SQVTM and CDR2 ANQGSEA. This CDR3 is CSATGGSAYGYTF. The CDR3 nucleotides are TGCAGCGCAACAGGGGGGAGTGCTTATGGCTACACCTTC.

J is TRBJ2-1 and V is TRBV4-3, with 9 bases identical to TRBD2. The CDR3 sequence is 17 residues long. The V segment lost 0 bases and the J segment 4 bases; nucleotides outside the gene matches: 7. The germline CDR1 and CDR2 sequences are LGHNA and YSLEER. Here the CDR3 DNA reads TGCGCCAGCAGCCAAGACCTCATTAGCGGGGGTTACAATGAGCAGTTCTTC. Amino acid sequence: CASSQDLISGGYNEQFF.

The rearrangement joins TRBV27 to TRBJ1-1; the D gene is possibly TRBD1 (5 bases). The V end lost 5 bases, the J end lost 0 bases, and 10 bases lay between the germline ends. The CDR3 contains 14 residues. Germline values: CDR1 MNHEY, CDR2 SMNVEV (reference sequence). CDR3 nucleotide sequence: TGTGCCAGCAGTCTCGGGGGTATGAACACTGAAGCTTTCTTT. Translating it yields CASSLGGMNTEAFF.

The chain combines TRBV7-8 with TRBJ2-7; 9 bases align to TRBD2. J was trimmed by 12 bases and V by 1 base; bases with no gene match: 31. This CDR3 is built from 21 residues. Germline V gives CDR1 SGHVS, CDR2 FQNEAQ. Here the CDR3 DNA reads TGTGCCAGCAGCTTAGTGGCTCCATTAAGTCCTCTAGCGGGATTACTCCTACGTATGTACTTC. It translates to CASSLVAPLSPLAGLLLRMYF.

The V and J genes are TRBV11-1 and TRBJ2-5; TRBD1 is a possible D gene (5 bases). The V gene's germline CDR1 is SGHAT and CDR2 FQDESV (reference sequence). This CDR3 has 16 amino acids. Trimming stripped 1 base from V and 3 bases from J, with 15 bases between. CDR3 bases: TGTGCCAGCAGCTTAGAGCCCCAGGGTGGGAAAGAGACCCAGTACTTC. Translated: CASSLEPQGGKETQYF.

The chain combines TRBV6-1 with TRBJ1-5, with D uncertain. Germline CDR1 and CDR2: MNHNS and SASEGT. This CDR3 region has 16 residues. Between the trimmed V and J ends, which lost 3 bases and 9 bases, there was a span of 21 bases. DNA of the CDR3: TGTGCCAGCAGTGACTTCGTTCGCGGCCCCCTTGGGCCCCAGCATTTT. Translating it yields CASSDFVRGPLGPQHF.

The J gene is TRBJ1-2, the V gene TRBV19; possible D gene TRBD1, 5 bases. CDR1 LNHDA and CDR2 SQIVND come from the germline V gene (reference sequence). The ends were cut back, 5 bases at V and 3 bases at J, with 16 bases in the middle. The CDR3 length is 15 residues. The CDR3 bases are TGTGCCAGTAGTGTACCAGGGATAGGGGACTATGGCTACACCTTC. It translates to CASSVPGIGDYGYTF.

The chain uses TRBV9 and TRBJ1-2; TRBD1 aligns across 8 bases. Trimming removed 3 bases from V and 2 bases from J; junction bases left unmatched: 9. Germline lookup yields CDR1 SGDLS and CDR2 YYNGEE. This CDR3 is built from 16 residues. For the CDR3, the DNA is TGTGCCAGCAGCGGAGGCCCGGACAGGGAGAACTATGGCTACACCTTC. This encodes CASSGGPDRENYGYTF.

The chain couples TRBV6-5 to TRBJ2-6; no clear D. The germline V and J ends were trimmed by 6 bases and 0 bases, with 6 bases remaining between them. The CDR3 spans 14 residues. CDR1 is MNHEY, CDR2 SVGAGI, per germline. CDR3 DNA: TGTGCCAGCAGCCTCAGCTCTGGGGCCAACGTCCTGACTTTC. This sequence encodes CASSLSSGANVLTF.

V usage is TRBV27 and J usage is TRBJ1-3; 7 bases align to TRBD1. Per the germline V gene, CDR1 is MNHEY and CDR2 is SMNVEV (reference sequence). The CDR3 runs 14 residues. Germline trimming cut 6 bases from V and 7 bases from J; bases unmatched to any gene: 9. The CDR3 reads CASSQQGRWNTIYF. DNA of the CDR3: TGTGCCAGCAGCCAACAGGGGCGGTGGAACACCATATATTTT.

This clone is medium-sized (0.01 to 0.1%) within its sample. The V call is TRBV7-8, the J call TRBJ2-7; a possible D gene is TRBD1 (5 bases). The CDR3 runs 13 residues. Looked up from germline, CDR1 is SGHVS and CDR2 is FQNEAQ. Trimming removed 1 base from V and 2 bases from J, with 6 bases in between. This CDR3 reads CASSLGGTYEQYF. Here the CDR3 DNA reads TGTGCCAGCAGCTTAGGGGGCACCTACGAGCAGTACTTC. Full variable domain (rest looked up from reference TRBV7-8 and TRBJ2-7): GAGVSQSPRYKVAKRGQDVALRCDPISGHVSLFWYQQALGQGPEFLTYFQNEAQLDKSGLPSDRFFAERPEGSVSTLKIQRTQQEDSAVYLCASSLGGTYEQYFGPGTRLTVT.